What follows are 32 T cell receptor beta chains derived from one specimen sequenced in a study of shared clonotypes between healthy human individuals. Positively selected for CCR7, the CD45RO-negative cells used as naive CD8 cells excluded terminally differentiated effector memory CD45RA+ cells. Using immunoSEQ multiplex PCR, the repertoire was profiled, and TCRdb retains in-frame clones only, with some absent. The sample lists 2 million or so clones, roughly 95% occurring once. Material: naive CD8+ T cells sorted from blood. The receptors here all came from a man in his late teens or twenties in good health.

As to this clone: Other DNA sequences within the sample encode an identical CDR3. V gene TRBV29-1 combines with J gene TRBJ2-2; D is uncertain. The CDR3 extends over 13 amino acids. CDR1 is SQVTM, CDR2 ANQGSEA, per germline. V lost 2 bases, J lost 2 bases, and 6 bases lay in between. The CDR3 loop is CSVESANTGELFF. The CDR3, as DNA: TGCAGCGTTGAAAGCGCCAACACCGGGGAGCTGTTTTTT.

The chain carries TRBV28 and TRBJ1-2; D unclear. This CDR3 has 14 residues. Germline assignment: CDR1 MDHEN and CDR2 SYDVKM. V was cut by 3 bases and J by 4 bases, with 12 bases left in between. CDR3 DNA: TGTGCCAGCAGTTTGCGGACCGGGCGCTATGGCTACACCTTC. This codes for CASSLRTGRYGYTF.

In regard to this clone: The same CDR3 arises from other DNA sequences in this sample as well. V gene TRBV7-9 combines with J gene TRBJ2-7; no clear D gene. Germline loops: CDR1 SEHNR, CDR2 FQNEAQ (reference sequence). Trimming removed 4 bases from V and 2 bases from J, with 6 bases in between. The CDR3 consists of 12 residues. The CDR3 DNA reads TGTGCCAGCAGCTCCGGAGCCTACGAGCAGTACTTC. Amino acid sequence: CASSSGAYEQYF.

The V call is TRBV6-1, the J call TRBJ2-1; 11 bases map to TRBD2. CDR1 and CDR2 from the germline V gene are MNHNS and SASEGT. This CDR3 has 17 residues. The V gene end was trimmed by 2 bases and the J gene end by 3 bases; junction bases not matched to a gene: 6. In DNA, the CDR3 is TGTGCCAGCAGTGAACCACTAGCGGGGGAGTACTACAATGAGCAGTTCTTC. Protein sequence: CASSEPLAGEYYNEQFF.

Details on this clone: This CDR3 is missing its conserved last phenylalanine or tryptophan, likely due to a read error. The DNA is omitted, as the CDR3 cannot be located on it reliably, and the CDR3 follows TCRdb's listing. The chain uses TRBV6-5 and TRBJ2-2; the table's D gene call, TRBD1, was not cross checked with the DNA. Germline CDR1 and CDR2: MNHEY and SVGAGI. The CDR3 spans 10 residues, counting both ends. The CDR3 spells CASSYRLDQG.

This chain uses TRBV19 with TRBJ2-1; D unclear. Germline assignment: CDR1 LNHDA and CDR2 SQIVND (reference sequence). This CDR3 is built from 14 residues. The V end was cut by 5 bases, the J end by 6 bases, with 14 bases between. CDR3 residues: CASSSGLVGNEQFF. The CDR3 DNA is TGTGCCAGTAGTTCTGGTCTAGTGGGCAATGAGCAGTTCTTC.

The chain couples TRBV5-1 to TRBJ2-7, with 7 bases identical to TRBD2. V lost 0 bases, J lost 0 bases, and 6 bases stayed unmatched. Germline V gene lookup returns CDR1 SGHRS and CDR2 YFSETQ. This CDR3 has 16 amino acids. The CDR3 DNA reads as TGCGCCAGCAGCTTGGAGTCCAGCGGGGCCTCCTACGAGCAGTACTTC. Translation gives CASSLESSGASYEQYF.

The rearrangement uses TRBV5-4 and TRBJ2-5, with 7 bases fitting TRBD2. CDR3 length: 16 residues. The J segment lost 5 bases and the V segment lost 0 bases, leaving 10 bases of the junction unmatched. Germline CDR1 is SGHNT and CDR2 is YYREEE (reference sequence). This CDR3 is CASSLGQRGVAETQYF. CDR3 in DNA: TGTGCCAGCAGCTTGGGGCAGCGGGGTGTCGCGGAGACCCAGTACTTC.

V and J are TRBV30 and TRBJ1-1; 9 nucleotides line up with TRBD1. The CDR3 covers 15 residues. Germline assignment: CDR1 GTSNPN and CDR2 SVGIG (reference sequence). V lost 4 bases, J lost 5 bases, and 11 bases stayed unmatched. This chain's CDR3 is CAWTFMDRGSTEAFF. CDR3 DNA sequence: TGTGCCTGGACCTTTATGGACAGGGGATCTACTGAAGCTTTCTTT.

In regard to this clone: The same CDR3 can be traced to other DNA sequences in this sample. The chain couples TRBV27 to TRBJ2-7; TRBD1 matches at 8 bases. CDR3 length equals 13 residues. J lost 4 bases, V lost 3 bases, and 2 bases had no gene match. Germline V gene data show CDR1 as MNHEY and CDR2 as SMNVEV (reference sequence). CDR3 sequence reads: CASSFRGPYEQYF. The CDR3 DNA reads as TGTGCCAGCAGTTTCAGGGGGCCGTACGAGCAGTACTTC.

The CDR3 nucleotides read TGTGCCAGCAGTCACGGACTAGCGGTTATTAACACAGATACGCAGTATTTT. It specifies CASSHGLAVINTDTQYF. The chain couples TRBV28 to TRBJ2-3; 10 bases match TRBD2. The CDR3 is 17 residues long. Germline-derived CDR1 and CDR2 are MDHEN and SYDVKM. The ends lost 5 bases at V and 2 bases at J; junction bases unmatched: 10.

V usage is TRBV5-6 and J usage is TRBJ1-1, with D hard to call. V was trimmed by 4 bases and J by 2 bases, leaving 12 bases between them. CDR1 is SGHDT, CDR2 YYEEEE, per germline. The CDR3 is 14 residues long. CDR3 amino acids: CASSLSAFNTEAFF. In DNA form, the CDR3 reads TGTGCCAGCAGCCTAAGTGCATTTAACACTGAAGCTTTCTTT.

About this clone: At the DNA level, this CDR3 is encoded by other sequences in the same sample as well. The V call is TRBV4-3, the J call TRBJ1-1; D is undetermined. This CDR3 is built from 13 residues. Germline V gives CDR1 LGHNA, CDR2 YSLEER. V dropped 0 bases and J dropped 2 bases, with 4 bases sitting between them. CDR3 nucleotides: TGCGCCAGCAGCCAAGATTCCAACACTGAAGCTTTCTTT. Its translation: CASSQDSNTEAFF.

J is TRBJ2-1 and V is TRBV7-2, with D tentatively TRBD1 (6 bases). Trimming left V 3 bases short and J 1 base short, with 13 bases between. This CDR3 has 16 amino acids. Looked up from germline, CDR1 is SGHTA and CDR2 is FQGNSA. CDR3 DNA sequence: TGTGCCAGCAGCTTCTCAGGGGCAGGTTCCTACAATGAGCAGTTCTTC. Translated: CASSFSGAGSYNEQFF.

The genes are TRBV5-4 and TRBJ1-5; D call uncertain. Germline lookup yields CDR1 SGHNT and CDR2 YYREEE (reference sequence). This CDR3 has 13 amino acids. Trimming removed 4 bases from V and 4 bases from J, with 9 bases in between. The CDR3 protein is CASSLDPNQPQHF. The CDR3, as DNA: TGTGCCAGCAGCCTAGACCCGAATCAGCCCCAGCATTTT.

This sequence joins TRBV7-9 and TRBJ2-1, with D perhaps assigned TRBD1 or TRBD2 (5 bases each). Germline loops: CDR1 SEHNR, CDR2 FQNEAQ (reference sequence). Trimming removed 7 bases from V and 2 bases from J, with 12 bases in between. The CDR3 runs to 14 residues. CDR3 protein: CASTIGTAYNEQFF. In DNA form, the CDR3 reads TGTGCCAGCACCATCGGGACCGCCTACAATGAGCAGTTCTTC.

The chain employs TRBV19 and TRBJ2-3; D uncertain. Trimming took 7 bases from V and 0 from J, leaving 8 bases between them. The CDR3 has 13 residues. Germline CDR1 LNHDA, CDR2 SQIVND (reference sequence). The CDR3 sequence is CASKKPSTDTQYF. The DNA of the CDR3 is TGTGCCAGTAAAAAGCCCAGCACAGATACGCAGTATTTT.

The count of this clone is one. The chain is built from TRBV5-4 and TRBJ2-6; the D is unclear. CDR3 length: 18 residues. Between the trimmed V and J ends, which lost 3 bases and 0 bases, there was a span of 16 bases. Germline V gives CDR1 SGHNT, CDR2 YYREEE (reference sequence). The CDR3 DNA follows: TGTGCCAGCAGCTGGACCCCCCTAATAAGCTCTGGGGCCAACGTCCTGACTTTC. Translated, it gives CASSWTPLISSGANVLTF.

The V and J genes are TRBV4-3 and TRBJ1-2; weak D call: TRBD1 (6 bases). CDR1 and CDR2 (germline): LGHNA, YSLEER. V dropped 0 bases and J dropped 5 bases, with 10 bases sitting between them. This CDR3 region has 14 residues. The CDR3 sequence: CASSQDGGQYGYTF. Written as DNA, the CDR3 is TGCGCCAGCAGCCAAGACGGGGGACAATATGGCTACACCTTC.

V and J are TRBV27 and TRBJ2-5, with D perhaps TRBD1 (6 bases). Per germline, CDR1 MNHEY and CDR2 SMNVEV (reference sequence). This CDR3 is built from 16 residues. Trimming removed 5 bases at V and 0 bases at J, with 16 bases between. CDR3 nucleotides: TGTGCCAGCAGTCCATTACCCCGGGACAACCAAGAGACCCAGTACTTC. This codes for CASSPLPRDNQETQYF.

The chain links TRBV11-3 to TRBJ2-5; D unresolved. The germline CDR1 and CDR2 sequences are SGHNT and YENEEA. The CDR3 has 13 residues. The V end was cut by 5 bases, the J end by 5 bases, with 12 bases between. The CDR3 sequence: CASSNSEGETQYF. CDR3 coding DNA: TGTGCCAGCAGCAATTCGGAAGGCGAGACCCAGTACTTC.

As for this clone: Within the sample, other DNA sequences also encode this same CDR3. The J gene is TRBJ2-7, the V gene TRBV30; TRBD2 is a possible D gene (6 bases). Trimming pared 0 bases from V and 4 bases from J, leaving 10 bases between. CDR3 length equals 13 residues. Germline CDR1 reads GTSNPN; CDR2 reads SVGIG (reference sequence). The CDR3 here is CAWSVDRGYEQYF. In nucleotides, the CDR3 is TGTGCCTGGAGTGTAGACCGGGGGTACGAGCAGTACTTC.

The V gene is TRBV4-1, the J gene TRBJ1-4; D may be TRBD1 (5 bases). CDR1 MGHRA and CDR2 YSYEKL come from the germline V gene. This CDR3 region has 16 residues. Trimming stripped 5 bases from V and 8 bases from J, with 21 bases between. The CDR3 nucleotides read TGCGCCAGCAGCACCCGGGACTCTCTCACTGGGGAAAAACTGTTTTTT. It codes for CASSTRDSLTGEKLFF.

J is TRBJ2-1 and V is TRBV7-9; 7 bases are shared with TRBD1. This CDR3 has 14 amino acids. V dropped 1 base and J dropped 6; count of bases not matched to a gene: 3. Germline-derived CDR1 and CDR2 are SEHNR and FQNEAQ (reference sequence). CDR3 nucleotides: TGTGCCAGCAGCTTAGACGGGACAGTCAATGAGCAGTTCTTC. This translates into CASSLDGTVNEQFF.

This clone has more than one count but fewer than ten. Other DNA sequences in this specimen translate into the identical CDR3. The rearrangement uses TRBV5-5 and TRBJ2-7, with D perhaps TRBD1 or TRBD2 (5 bases each). Germline CDR1 is SGHKS and CDR2 is YYEKEE (reference sequence). V shed 1 base and J shed 4 bases, with 9 bases lying between them. This CDR3 has 13 residues. In DNA form, the CDR3 reads TGTGCCAGCAGCTTGTCGTGGGGGTACGAGCAGTACTTC. Its translation is CASSLSWGYEQYF.

The V gene is TRBV7-8, the J gene TRBJ2-3; D may match TRBD1 or TRBD2 (6 bases each). Per germline, CDR1 SGHVS and CDR2 FQNEAQ. Trimming left V 0 bases short and J 5 bases short, with 12 bases between. CDR3 length: 15 residues. As DNA, the CDR3 is TGTGCCAGCAGCTTAGCGGGGGGCGAGGGAGATACGCAGTATTTT. This translates into CASSLAGGEGDTQYF. The complete variable domain, with remaining parts taken from reference TRBV7-8 and TRBJ2-3, reads GAGVSQSPRYKVAKRGQDVALRCDPISGHVSLFWYQQALGQGPEFLTYFQNEAQLDKSGLPSDRFFAERPEGSVSTLKIQRTQQEDSAVYLCASSLAGGEGDTQYFGPGTRLTVL.

V usage is TRBV29-1 and J usage is TRBJ2-1; 12 bases map to TRBD2. CDR1 SQVTM and CDR2 ANQGSEA come from the germline V gene. V was clipped by 4 bases and J by 8 bases; unmatched bases: 3. The CDR3 spans 13 residues. The CDR3: CSVVGLAGHEQFF. The DNA of the CDR3 is TGCAGCGTTGTAGGACTAGCGGGACATGAGCAGTTCTTC.

The V call is TRBV13, the J call TRBJ2-7; TRBD2 matches 9 bases. CDR1 and CDR2 from the germline V gene are PRHDT and FYEKMQ (reference sequence). V lost 3 bases and J lost 4; bases outside the gene matches: 13. CDR3 length equals 17 residues. The CDR3 DNA reads TGTGCCAGCAGCTTTTCCACTAGCGGGTCACCGTTATACGAGCAGTACTTC. Protein product: CASSFSTSGSPLYEQYF.

The V gene is TRBV27, the J gene TRBJ2-1, with TRBD1 as a possible D gene (7 bases). Trimming stripped 4 bases from V and 2 bases from J, with 15 bases between. This CDR3 region has 16 residues. In germline, CDR1 is MNHEY, CDR2 SMNVEV (reference sequence). The CDR3 nucleotides read TGTGCCAGCAGTTACTTACCCAGGGGGGCCTACAATGAGCAGTTCTTC. It encodes CASSYLPRGAYNEQFF.

This clone appeared a single time. V is TRBV27 and J is TRBJ1-2, with 7 bases lining up with TRBD1. The CDR3 loop spans 14 amino acids. Trimming at V came to 4 bases and at J to 4 bases, leaving 6 bases not matched to a gene. Germline V gene lookup returns CDR1 MNHEY and CDR2 SMNVEV (reference sequence). CDR3 sequence: CASSSTGVGYGYTF. CDR3 nucleotides: TGTGCCAGCAGTTCTACAGGGGTCGGCTATGGCTACACCTTC.

The rearrangement uses TRBV5-6 and TRBJ2-7, with 11 bases lining up with TRBD2. V lost 0 bases, J lost 5 bases, and 13 bases stayed unmatched. CDR1 and CDR2 from the germline V gene are SGHDT and YYEEEE. The CDR3 contains 18 residues. The CDR3 nucleotides are TGTGCCAGCAGCTTGGCCGCTAGCGGGGGGCGCCTACAGAACGAGCAGTACTTC. Protein product: CASSLAASGGRLQNEQYF. The full variable domain, completed using reference TRBV5-6 and TRBJ2-7, is DAGVTQSPTHLIKTRGQQVTLRCSPKSGHDTVSWYQQALGQGPQFIFQYYEEEERQRGNFPDRFSGHQFPNYSSELNVNALLLGDSALYLCASSLAASGGRLQNEQYFGPGTRLTVT.

This chain links TRBV7-2 with TRBJ1-3; the D gene is possibly TRBD1 (5 bases). CDR3 length: 17 residues. In germline, CDR1 is SGHTA, CDR2 FQGNSA. With 0 bases removed from V and 0 bases from J, the gap between germline ends came to 12 bases. In nucleotides, the CDR3 is TGTGCCAGCAGCTTAGCCGTTACAGGAGTCTCTGGAAACACCATATATTTT. Translation gives CASSLAVTGVSGNTIYF.